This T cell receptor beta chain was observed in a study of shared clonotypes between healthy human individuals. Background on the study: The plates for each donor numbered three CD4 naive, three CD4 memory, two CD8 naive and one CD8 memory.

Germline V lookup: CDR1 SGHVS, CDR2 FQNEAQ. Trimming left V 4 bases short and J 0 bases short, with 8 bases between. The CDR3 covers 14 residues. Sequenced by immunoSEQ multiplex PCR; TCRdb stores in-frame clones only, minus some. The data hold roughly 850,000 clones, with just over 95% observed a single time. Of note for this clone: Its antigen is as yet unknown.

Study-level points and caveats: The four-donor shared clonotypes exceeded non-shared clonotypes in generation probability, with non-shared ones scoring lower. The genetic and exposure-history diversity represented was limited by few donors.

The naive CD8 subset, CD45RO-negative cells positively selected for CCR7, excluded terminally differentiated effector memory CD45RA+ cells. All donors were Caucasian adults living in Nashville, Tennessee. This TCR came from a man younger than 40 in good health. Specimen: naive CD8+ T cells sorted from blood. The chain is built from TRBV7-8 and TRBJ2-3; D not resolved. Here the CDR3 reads CASSSKRSTDTQYF. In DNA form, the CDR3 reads TGTGCCAGCAGCTCTAAGCGCAGCACAGATACGCAGTATTTT.